The present TCR beta chain was sequenced within a study of OX40 agonist ivuxolimab in advanced cancers. Overall study: Enrolled patients in dose escalation had cancers that were hepatocellular carcinoma, melanoma, renal cell or head and neck cancer. Mean age approximately 61 years, range roughly 23 to 79; roughly 80% male.

Systemic immunosuppression or autoimmune disease history was grounds to exclude patients. Blood was sampled at baseline, cycle 4 day 1, and cycle 7 day 1. Using immunoSEQ multiplex PCR, the repertoire was profiled, and TCRdb retains in-frame clones only, with some absent. This table holds around 80,000 clones, more than 70% found once. This clone is a singleton in its sample. The CDR3 extends over 13 amino acids. After removal of 6 bases from V and 3 bases from J, the junction contained 0 bases not matched to a gene. Per the germline V gene, CDR1 is MNHNS and CDR2 is SASEGT. V usage is TRBV6-1 and J usage is TRBJ2-2, with 8 bases aligning to TRBD2. The source material was CD4+ or CD8+ T cells sorted from blood, sampled in a trial of the OX40 agonist ivuxolimab. The sequence derives from an adult with an advanced solid tumor such as melanoma, head and neck, liver or kidney cancer. The CDR3 DNA reads as TGTGCCAGCAGGCGGGGGGACACCGGGGAGCTGTTTTTT. Translated: CASRRGDTGELFF.